This T cell receptor (beta chain) comes out of a study of blood T cell repertoires in COVID-19 (dated by TCRdb to about 2020). For the study in its entirety: Samples from collaborators originated in the United States, Italy and Spain and spanned both the acute and convalescent phases of COVID-19. The material from the prospective study consisted of cDNA or gDNA derived from T cells, B-cell-depleted T cells, or PBMCs. Subjects who had been exposed to COVID-19, were actively infected with it, or had recovered from it provided the deeply sampled blood TCRbeta repertoires that made up the dataset. The repertoires were released in a freely available public database intended as a resource for research on the immune response to SARS-CoV-2. Samples were obtained from the ongoing ImmuneRACE study (first 160 participants) and from roughly 1,300 subjects provided by 6 global collaborators. A de-identified subject ID, COVID-19 status, age in years and sex were almost always included in the sample metadata. Where HLA class I and class II types were available, the types were taken from metadata supplied by the sample provider, not from assay-based typing.

At one collaborating source in Seattle, patients were enrolled during active infection and were followed longitudinally through the course of disease. Each collaborating institution followed its own protocols to collect whole blood in K2EDTA tubes. For TCRbeta analysis, collaborator samples were shipped as frozen whole blood, as isolated PBMCs, or as DNA extracted from either sample type. The immunoSEQ Assay, a bias-controlled multiplex PCR, was used to amplify TCRbeta CDR3 regions from genomic DNA. Per the authors' processing: Nucleated cell counts per sample were estimated from amplification of reference gene primers within the assay. Sequence reads were collapsed and filtered to measure the absolute abundance of every unique TCRbeta CDR3 rearrangement. For each sample, productive Simpson clonality was calculated as the square root of Simpson's diversity index across productive rearrangements. This immuneACCESS table, as held by TCRdb, lists in-frame sequences with V and J called but not all clones. Of the missing ones, under half trace to an unresolved V gene in checked studies; the others have no known cause. From that table come the V and J calls and clone size; the DNA was used to work out D and trimming. This sample holds about 300,000 clones; 80% to 95% were observed only once. The top ten constitute approximately 7.5% of the sample.

For this clone: Its antigen remains unidentified. Base quality data are lacking; no much larger clone is found one base away.

Sequences SGHRS (CDR1) and YFSETQ (CDR2) are obtained from the germline V gene. The CDR3, from cysteine to phenylalanine, totals 15 residues. CDR3 DNA is the only sequence kept; it has 45 bases, read in frame from the first base. V gives up 0 bases and J gives up 4 bases, and the segment between their germline ends measures 12 bases. The study at large found these results: Clinical and demographic metadata were provided uncurated, with the amount varying by source and participant.

The receptor was derived from a woman in her 30s with COVID-19, enrolled during active disease. The chain links TRBV5-1 with TRBJ2-3; a weak D assignment points to TRBD2 (5 bases agree). The sample consisted of peripheral blood. CDR3 reads: CASSLGQSGADTQYF. At the DNA level, the sequence is TGCGCCAGCAGCTTGGGGCAGTCCGGGGCAGATACGCAGTATTTT.